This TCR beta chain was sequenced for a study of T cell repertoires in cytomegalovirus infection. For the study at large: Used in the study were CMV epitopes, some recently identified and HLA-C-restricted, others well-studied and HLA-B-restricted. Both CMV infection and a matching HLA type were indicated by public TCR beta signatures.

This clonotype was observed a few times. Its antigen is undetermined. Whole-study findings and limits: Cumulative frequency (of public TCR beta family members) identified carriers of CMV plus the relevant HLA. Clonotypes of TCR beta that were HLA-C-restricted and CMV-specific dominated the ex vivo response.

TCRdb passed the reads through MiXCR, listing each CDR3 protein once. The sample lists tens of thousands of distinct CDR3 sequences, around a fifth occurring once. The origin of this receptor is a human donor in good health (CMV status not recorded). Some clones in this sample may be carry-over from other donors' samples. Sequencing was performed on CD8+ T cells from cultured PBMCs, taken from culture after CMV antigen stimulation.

The DNA of the CDR3 is TGTGCCAGCATCAATAAGAAAGCCACTGAAGCTTTCTTT. Translated, it gives CASINKKATEAFF. The J gene is TRBJ1-1, the V gene TRBV7-2; no reliable D call. Germline V gene lookup returns CDR1 SGHTA and CDR2 FQGNSA. V dropped 7 bases and J dropped 4 bases, with 13 bases sitting between them. CDR3 length: 13 residues. Filled out from reference TRBV7-2 and TRBJ1-1, the complete variable domain reads GAGVSQSPSNKVTEKGKDVELRCDPISGHTALYWYRQSLGQGLEFLIYFQGNSAPDKSGLPSDRFSAERTGGSVSTLTIQRTQQEDSAVYLCASINKKATEAFFGQGTRLTVV.